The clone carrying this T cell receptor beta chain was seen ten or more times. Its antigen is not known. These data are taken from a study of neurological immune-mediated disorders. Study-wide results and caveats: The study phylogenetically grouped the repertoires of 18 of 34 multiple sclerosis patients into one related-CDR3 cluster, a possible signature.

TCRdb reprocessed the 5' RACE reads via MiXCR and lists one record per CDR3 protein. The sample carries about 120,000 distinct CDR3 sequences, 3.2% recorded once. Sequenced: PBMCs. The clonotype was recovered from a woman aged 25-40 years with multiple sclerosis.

The chain's CDR3 is CASSILREDPRTDTQYF. CDR3 nucleotides: TGTGCCAGCAGCATCCTGAGGGAGGACCCTCGCACAGATACGCAGTATTTT. The chain is built from TRBV5-6 and TRBJ2-3; tentatively, D is TRBD2 (6 bases). Germline assignment: CDR1 SGHDT and CDR2 YYEEEE. Between the trimmed V and J ends, which lost 4 bases and 1 base, there was a span of 19 bases. The CDR3 totals 17 residues. The variable domain in full, completed from reference TRBV5-6 and TRBJ2-3, reads DAGVTQSPTHLIKTRGQQVTLRCSPKSGHDTVSWYQQALGQGPQFIFQYYEEEERQRGNFPDRFSGHQFPNYSSELNVNALLLGDSALYLCASSILREDPRTDTQYFGPGTRLTVL.